Listed here is a single T cell receptor beta chain. Trimming removed 3 bases at V and 7 bases at J, with 12 bases between. Germline-derived CDR1 and CDR2 are MNHEY and SMNVEV (reference sequence). There are 13 residues in the CDR3. This specimen belongs to a study of blood T cell repertoires in COVID-19. Authors' processing steps: Using reference gene primer amplification, nucleated cell counts were estimated. Profiled with immunoSEQ multiplex PCR; TCRdb holds only in-frame clones, not every one. The V and J calls and clone size were taken over from that table, and D and trimming were inferred from the DNA. The sample records about 41,000 clones, about 85% being singletons.

This receptor was taken from a man between 60 and 75 years old with acute or convalescent COVID-19. J is TRBJ1-1 and V is TRBV27, with D perhaps TRBD1 (5 bases). The sample comprised peripheral blood. The CDR3 is CASSLSRGREAFF. The CDR3 DNA is TGTGCCAGCAGTTTGAGTAGGGGTCGTGAAGCTTTCTTT.